The T cell receptor beta chain under discussion was sequenced for a study of cytomegalovirus exposure and HLA in healthy donors. General observations from the study: It was only CMV serostatus that was available as immune exposure information. It was about 180 TCR beta chains that were listed as cytomegalovirus-associated.

Researchers ran the PCR with 60 Vbeta and 13 Jbeta primers. The data were produced by immunoSEQ multiplex PCR, yet TCRdb's version contains in-frame clones alone and is incomplete. The sample holds over 150,000 clones, 65% to 80% seen once. Remarks on this clone: Its specificity is unknown.

The sample was PBMCs. This clonotype was sampled from a woman aged 35 to 49 in good health and CMV-seropositive.

In DNA, the CDR3 is TGTGCCAGCGTGGACAGTTATAATTCACCCCTCCACTTT. Amino acid sequence: CASVDSYNSPLHF. The chain joins TRBV28 to TRBJ1-6; D perhaps matches TRBD1 (6 bases). The ends were cut back, 8 bases at V and 4 bases at J, with 9 bases in the middle. CDR1 is MDHEN and CDR2 is SYDVKM in the germline V gene. The CDR3 extends over 13 amino acids.